This T cell receptor (beta chain) was identified during a study of breast tumors, draining lymph nodes, adjacent tissues. This clonotype was counted between two and nine times. Antigen specificity is unknown. Being one base from a much bigger clone, this may be a read error. This CDR3 has 14 amino acids. Germline V lookup: CDR1 DFQATT, CDR2 SNEGSKA (reference sequence). Trimming removed 0 bases at V and 9 bases at J, with 15 bases between. Breast cancer patients provided tissue from their axillary draining lymph nodes. Study-level findings and limits: Tumor TCR diversity was below lymph nodes but above nontumor tissue. Compared with basal-like, luminal-like tumors shared significantly more repertoire with nontumor tissue.

TCRdb ran MiXCR on the multiplex PCR reads and lists one entry per CDR3 protein. This table holds around 150,000 distinct CDR3 sequences, less than 35% found once. The clonotype was recovered from a female donor with breast cancer. Some clones in this sample may be carry-over from other donors' samples. The source material was axillary lymph node tissue. V gene TRBV20-1 combines with J gene TRBJ2-1, with D maybe TRBD2 (6 bases). The CDR3 nucleotides read TGCAGTGCTAGAGATCTAACTAGCTCGACTGAGCAGTTCTTC. It is translated as CSARDLTSSTEQFF.